A selection of T cell receptor beta chains follows, all from one sample in a study of metastatic and nonmetastatic thyroid tumors. TCRdb re-called the PCR reads through MiXCR. The sample lists 50,000 to 60,000 clones, approximately 15% seen once, with 2.5% to 3% in the top ten. What was sequenced was blood. These receptors were obtained from a female donor with papillary thyroid cancer or a benign thyroid nodule (not recorded which). Some clones in this sample may be carry-over from other donors' samples. Both conserved end residues are part of each CDR3. The order of the fields is V gene, CDR3 length, clone size, D gene, J gene, CDR3 protein, CDR3 DNA. D genes are given only for firm matches. Only part of the rows carry a size: once, few, many, or a class if the clone is expanded.

>TRBV7-8|15|many|TRBD1|TRBJ1-1
CASSRRQGAPTEAFF
TGTGCCAGCAGCAGACGACAGGGGGCCCCCACTGAAGCTTTCTTT
>TRBV3-1|16|few|-|TRBJ2-2
CASSRVGRQNTGELFF
TGTGCCAGCAGCCGAGTCGGTCGGCAGAACACCGGGGAGCTGTTTTTT
>TRBV6-2/TRBV6-3|14|few|TRBD1|TRBJ2-1
CASIYSGQGVFQFF
TGTGCCAGCATTTACTCGGGACAGGGAGTGTTTCAGTTCTTC
>TRBV18|13|many|-|TRBJ2-6
CASLRPGANVLTF
TGTGCCAGCTTACGGCCTGGGGCCAACGTCCTGACTTTC
>TRBV12-3/TRBV12-4|13|medium-sized|-|TRBJ2-7
CASRRGQLYEQYF
TGTGCCAGCAGGCGTGGACAGTTATACGAGCAGTACTTC
>TRBV19|15|many|-|TRBJ1-4
CASSPIPGRREKLFF
TGTGCCAGTAGTCCCATCCCCGGACGTCGGGAAAAACTGTTTTTT
>TRBV27|15|-|-|TRBJ2-3
CASSYTRSEPITQYF
TGTGCCAGCAGTTATACTAGAAGCGAGCCGATCACGCAGTATTTT
>TRBV28|19|-|-|TRBJ2-6
CASSQRTASGYSGANFLTF
TGTGCCAGCAGCCAGAGGACAGCCAGTGGGTACTCTGGGGCCAACTTCCTGACTTTC
>TRBV28|15|many|-|TRBJ1-2
CASSLGVGQVYGYTF
TGTGCCAGCAGTTTAGGGGTGGGGCAGGTCTATGGCTACACCTTC
>TRBV30|14|many|-|TRBJ2-2
CAWSPGVPTGELFF
TGTGCCTGGAGTCCCGGGGTTCCCACCGGGGAGCTGTTTTTT
>TRBV3-1|14|many|TRBD1|TRBJ2-4
CASSHATGFDIQYF
TGTGCCAGCAGTCATGCGACAGGGTTTGACATTCAGTACTTC
>TRBV6-1|14|medium-sized|TRBD1|TRBJ1-2
CASSETGDPYGYTF
TGTGCCAGCAGTGAGACAGGGGATCCCTATGGCTACACCTTC
>TRBV27|16|many|TRBD1|TRBJ1-1
CASSLLATGVNTEAFF
TGTGCCAGCAGTTTATTGGCCACAGGGGTGAACACTGAAGCTTTCTTT
>TRBV11-1|18|many|TRBD2|TRBJ2-2
CASSPGLAGGVNTGELFF
TGTGCCAGCAGCCCCGGACTAGCGGGAGGGGTGAACACCGGGGAGCTGTTTTTT
>TRBV28|16|many|TRBD1|TRBJ1-5
CASSFVSGGSNQPQHF
TGTGCCAGCAGTTTTGTCTCAGGGGGCTCGAATCAGCCCCAGCATTTT
>TRBV19|15|-|-|TRBJ2-7
CASSHRRDKSYEQYF
TGTGCCAGTAGCCATCGCCGGGACAAGTCCTACGAGCAGTACTTC
>TRBV28|14|few|-|TRBJ1-5
CASSDGRVNQPQHF
TGTGCCAGCAGCGACGGACGGGTCAATCAGCCCCAGCATTTT
>TRBV10-2|13|many|-|TRBJ2-5
CASSERGQETQYF
TGCGCCAGCAGTGAGCGGGGGCAAGAGACCCAGTACTTC
>TRBV28|17|-|-|TRBJ2-5
CASSKIGGRGAGETQYF
TGTGCCAGCAGCAAAATTGGGGGAAGGGGGGCCGGAGAGACCCAGTACTTC
>TRBV14|16|many|-|TRBJ2-1
CASSQEWTVGLNEQFF
TGTGCCAGCAGCCAAGAATGGACAGTAGGGCTGAATGAGCAGTTCTTC
>TRBV7-9|13|many|-|TRBJ1-5
CASSFESAQPQHF
TGTGCCAGCAGCTTTGAGTCGGCTCAGCCCCAGCATTTT
>TRBV28|12|many|-|TRBJ1-2
CASSLRQYGYTF
TGTGCCAGCAGTTTGAGGCAGTATGGCTACACCTTC
>TRBV20-1|14|many|TRBD2|TRBJ2-7
CSAETSGRTYEQYF
TGCAGTGCCGAAACTAGCGGGAGGACCTACGAGCAGTACTTC
>TRBV19|13|-|TRBD1|TRBJ1-4
CASRDRFNEKLVF
TGTGCCAGTAGGGACAGGTTTAATGAAAAACTGGTTTTT
>TRBV19|14|many|-|TRBJ2-7
CASSTRGNLYEQYF
TGTGCCAGTTCGACACGGGGGAACCTCTACGAGCAGTACTTC
>TRBV2|14|many|TRBD2|TRBJ2-1
CASSAELAGVEQFF
TGTGCCAGCAGTGCTGAACTAGCGGGAGTTGAGCAGTTCTTC
>TRBV20-1|18|many|TRBD2|TRBJ2-5
CSARDPGGGSGPQETQYF
TGCAGTGCTAGAGACCCCGGCGGAGGTAGCGGGCCACAAGAGACCCAGTACTTC
>TRBV2|18|many|TRBD2|TRBJ2-1
CASSSITSGRESYNEQFF
TGTGCCAGCAGTTCTATTACTAGCGGGAGAGAATCCTACAATGAGCAGTTCTTC
>TRBV6-5|12|many|-|TRBJ2-2
CASSYGTGELFF
TGTGCCAGCAGTTACGGAACCGGGGAGCTGTTTTTT
>TRBV30|13|-|TRBD1|TRBJ1-2
CAWSVDRGDGYTF
TGTGCCTGGAGTGTGGACAGGGGGGATGGCTACACCTTC
>TRBV7-3|15|many|TRBD2|TRBJ2-5
CASSLFAGETGTQYF
TGTGCCAGCAGCTTATTCGCGGGAGAAACGGGGACCCAGTACTTC
>TRBV6-1|13|-|-|TRBJ2-7
CASRSWGFDEHYF
TGTGCCAGCAGATCATGGGGTTTCGACGAGCATTACTTC
>TRBV4-1|12|many|-|TRBJ2-4
CASSLPPGIQYF
TGCGCCAGCAGCCTTCCCCCCGGCATTCAGTACTTC
>TRBV6-6|13|many|-|TRBJ2-1
CASSYFEANEQFF
TGTGCCAGCAGTTACTTTGAGGCAAATGAGCAGTTCTTC
>TRBV11-2|16|many|-|TRBJ1-1
CASSLRAGDLNTEAFF
TGTGCCAGCAGCTTAAGGGCAGGGGACTTGAACACTGAAGCTTTCTTT
>TRBV18|14|many|-|TRBJ1-3
CASSPRLEANTIYF
TGTGCCAGCTCACCAAGGTTGGAGGCAAACACCATATATTTT
>TRBV20-1|14|many|-|TRBJ2-7
CSARKAPRSYEQYF
TGCAGTGCTAGGAAAGCGCCTCGCTCCTACGAGCAGTACTTC
>TRBV6-2/TRBV6-3|16|many|-|TRBJ1-1
CASSYSSVTVNTEAFF
TGTGCCAGCAGTTACTCCTCGGTGACGGTGAACACTGAAGCTTTCTTT
>TRBV6-1|15|many|TRBD2|TRBJ2-1
CASSVAGAGVDEQFF
TGTGCCAGCAGTGTAGCGGGAGCTGGTGTGGATGAGCAGTTCTTC
>TRBV30|12|few|-|TRBJ1-2
CAWGGARGGYTF
TGTGCCTGGGGGGGGGCAAGGGGTGGCTACACCTTC
>TRBV18|13|many|-|TRBJ1-5
CASSTNSNQPQHF
TGTGCCAGCTCAACAAATAGCAATCAGCCCCAGCATTTT